This T cell receptor beta chain is from a study of regulatory T cells in long-lasting Graves disease. This clonotype was counted a few times. The CDR3 has 15 amino acids. V lost 6 bases to trimming and J lost 6 bases; unmatched junction nucleotides: 4. Noted time point: persistent/refractory GD, antithyroid drugs over 5 years with positive TRAb. The TCR library was made from RNA that had been extracted from PBMCs in TRIzol. Libraries of TCR beta came from iRepertoire HTBI primers plus Arm-PCR of CDR3 regions. MiXCR, applied by TCRdb to the multiplex PCR reads, yields one record per CDR3 protein. This sample has 500,000 to 700,000 distinct CDR3 sequences, with 25% to 35% found just once.

Sequences were derived from peripheral blood mononuclear cells (PBMCs), sampled when the disease was refractory, from a patient treated with antithyroid drugs. The J gene is TRBJ2-1, the V gene TRBV12-3 or TRBV12-4; 14 bases match TRBD2. This TCR came from a female donor with Graves disease. The CDR3 bases are TGTGCCAGCAGCAAGACTAGCGGGAGGGCCAATGAGCAGTTCTTC. It translates to CASSKTSGRANEQFF.